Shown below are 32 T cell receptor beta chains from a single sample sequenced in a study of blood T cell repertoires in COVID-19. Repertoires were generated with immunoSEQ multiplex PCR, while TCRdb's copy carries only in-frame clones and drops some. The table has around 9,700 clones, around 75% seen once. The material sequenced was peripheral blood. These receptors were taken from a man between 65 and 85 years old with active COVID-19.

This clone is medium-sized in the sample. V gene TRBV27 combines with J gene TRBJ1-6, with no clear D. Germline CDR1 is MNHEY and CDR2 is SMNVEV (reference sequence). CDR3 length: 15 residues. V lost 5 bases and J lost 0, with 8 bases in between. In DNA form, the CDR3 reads TGTGCCAGCAGTCCCTGGAGCTCCTATAATTCACCCCTCCACTTT. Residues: CASSPWSSYNSPLHF.

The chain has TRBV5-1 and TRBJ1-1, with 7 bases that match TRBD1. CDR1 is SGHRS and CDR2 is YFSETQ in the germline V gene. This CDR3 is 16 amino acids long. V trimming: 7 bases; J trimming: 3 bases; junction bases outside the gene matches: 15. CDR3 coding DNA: TGCGCCAGCGGACGGTGGGAGACAGGGTCCGACACTGAAGCTTTCTTT. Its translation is CASGRWETGSDTEAFF.

DNA for the CDR3: TGTGCCAGCACCCTATCTGCAGGGGAAAATTCACCCCTCCACTTT. Translated, it gives CASTLSAGENSPLHF. The J gene is TRBJ1-6, the V gene TRBV6-5, with D perhaps matching TRBD1 (6 bases). This CDR3 has 15 residues. The germline V gene encodes CDR1 MNHEY and CDR2 SVGAGI. Trimming removed 7 bases at V and 7 bases at J, with 17 bases between.

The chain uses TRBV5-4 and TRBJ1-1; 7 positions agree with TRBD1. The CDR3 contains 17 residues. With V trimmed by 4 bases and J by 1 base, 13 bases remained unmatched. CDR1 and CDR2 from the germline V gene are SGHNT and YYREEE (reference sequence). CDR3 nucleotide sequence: TGTGCCAGCAGCCTTACCCCCGGGACAGCGCCGAACACTGAAGCTTTCTTT. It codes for CASSLTPGTAPNTEAFF. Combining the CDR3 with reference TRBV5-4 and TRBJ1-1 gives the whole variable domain ETGVTQSPTHLIKTRGQQVTLRCSSQSGHNTVSWYQQALGQGPQFIFQYYREEENGRGNFPPRFSGLQFPNYSSELNVNALELDDSALYLCASSLTPGTAPNTEAFFGQGTRLTVV.

CDR3 protein: CSASSGLSNQPQHF. The CDR3 nucleotides read TGCAGTGCTAGTAGCGGGTTAAGCAATCAGCCCCAGCATTTT. The rearrangement links TRBV20-1 to TRBJ1-5; D remains unclear. This CDR3 contains 14 residues. Germline CDR1 is DFQATT and CDR2 is SNEGSKA (reference sequence). Trimming pared 3 bases from V and 1 base from J, leaving 10 bases between.

CDR3 coding DNA: TGTGCCAGCAGCTCCCCGGGACTAGCGGGGCCCTACAATGAGCAGTTCTTC. Residues: CASSSPGLAGPYNEQFF. The chain links TRBV7-2 to TRBJ2-1, with 13 bases that match TRBD2. V lost 4 bases, J lost 2 bases, and 5 bases stayed unmatched. This CDR3 is built from 17 residues. Per the germline V gene, CDR1 is SGHTA and CDR2 is FQGNSA. Full variable domain (rest looked up from reference TRBV7-2 and TRBJ2-1): GAGVSQSPSNKVTEKGKDVELRCDPISGHTALYWYRQSLGQGLEFLIYFQGNSAPDKSGLPSDRFSAERTGGSVSTLTIQRTQQEDSAVYLCASSSPGLAGPYNEQFFGPGTRLTVL.

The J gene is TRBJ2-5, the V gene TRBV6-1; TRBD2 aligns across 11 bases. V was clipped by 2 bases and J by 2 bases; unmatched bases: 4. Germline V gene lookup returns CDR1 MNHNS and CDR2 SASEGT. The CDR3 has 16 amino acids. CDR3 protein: CASSELAGGPQETQYF. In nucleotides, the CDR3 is TGTGCCAGCAGTGAACTAGCGGGGGGCCCGCAAGAGACCCAGTACTTC.

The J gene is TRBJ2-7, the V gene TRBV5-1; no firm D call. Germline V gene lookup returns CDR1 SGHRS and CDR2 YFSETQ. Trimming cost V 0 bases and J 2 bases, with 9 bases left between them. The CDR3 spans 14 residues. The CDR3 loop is CASSLGAPTYEQYF. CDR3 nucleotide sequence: TGCGCCAGCAGCTTGGGAGCCCCGACCTACGAGCAGTACTTC.

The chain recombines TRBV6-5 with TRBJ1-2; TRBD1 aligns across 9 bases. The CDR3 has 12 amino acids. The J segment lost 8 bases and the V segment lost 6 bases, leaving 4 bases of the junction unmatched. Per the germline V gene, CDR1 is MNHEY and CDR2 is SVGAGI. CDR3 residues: CASRGQGRGYTF. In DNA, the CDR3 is TGTGCCAGCAGAGGACAGGGGAGGGGCTACACCTTC.

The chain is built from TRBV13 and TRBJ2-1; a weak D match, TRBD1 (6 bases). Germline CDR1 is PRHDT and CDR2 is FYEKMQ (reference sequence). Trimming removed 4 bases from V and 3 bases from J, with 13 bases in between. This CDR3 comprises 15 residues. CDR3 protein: CASSSPGDNYNEQFF. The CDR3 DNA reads TGTGCCAGCAGCTCCCCTGGGGACAACTACAATGAGCAGTTCTTC.

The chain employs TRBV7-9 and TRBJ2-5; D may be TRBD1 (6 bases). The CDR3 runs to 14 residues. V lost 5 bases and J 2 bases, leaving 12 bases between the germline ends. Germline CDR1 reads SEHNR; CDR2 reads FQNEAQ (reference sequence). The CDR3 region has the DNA TGTGCCAGCAGCCCAGGACAGATACAAGAGACCCAGTACTTC. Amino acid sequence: CASSPGQIQETQYF. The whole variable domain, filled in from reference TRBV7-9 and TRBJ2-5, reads DTGVSQNPRHKITKRGQNVTFRCDPISEHNRLYWYRQTLGQGPEFLTYFQNEAQLEKSRLLSDRFSAERPKGSFSTLEIQRTEQGDSAMYLCASSPGQIQETQYFGPGTRLLVL.

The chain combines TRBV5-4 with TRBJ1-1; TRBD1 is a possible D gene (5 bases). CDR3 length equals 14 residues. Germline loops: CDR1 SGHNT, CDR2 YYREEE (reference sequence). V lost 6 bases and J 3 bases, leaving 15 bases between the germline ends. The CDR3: CASTNGGGYTEAFF. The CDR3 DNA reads TGTGCCAGCACCAACGGCGGGGGTTACACTGAAGCTTTCTTT.

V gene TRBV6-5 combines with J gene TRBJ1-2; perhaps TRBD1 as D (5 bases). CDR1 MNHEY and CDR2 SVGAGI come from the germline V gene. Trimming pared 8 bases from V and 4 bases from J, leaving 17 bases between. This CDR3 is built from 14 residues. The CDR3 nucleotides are TGTGCCAGCGGCCTCGGGGGTGCCCTCTATGGCTACACCTTC. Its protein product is CASGLGGALYGYTF.

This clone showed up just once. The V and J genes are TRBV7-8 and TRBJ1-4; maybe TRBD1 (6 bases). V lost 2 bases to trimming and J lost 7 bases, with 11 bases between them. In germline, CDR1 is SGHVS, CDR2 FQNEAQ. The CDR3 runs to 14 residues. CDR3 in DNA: TGTGCCAGCAGCTTAATCAGGGGCAGTGAAAAACTGTTTTTT. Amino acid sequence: CASSLIRGSEKLFF. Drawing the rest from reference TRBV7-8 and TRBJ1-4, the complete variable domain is GAGVSQSPRYKVAKRGQDVALRCDPISGHVSLFWYQQALGQGPEFLTYFQNEAQLDKSGLPSDRFFAERPEGSVSTLKIQRTQQEDSAVYLCASSLIRGSEKLFFGSGTQLSVL.

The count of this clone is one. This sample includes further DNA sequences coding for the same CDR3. The CDR3 region has the DNA TGTGCTAGTGGTTTGGTGGGGGGGGGCAGGGGTAGTCAGCCCCAGCATTTT. Translated: CASGLVGGGRGSQPQHF. This chain connects TRBV12-5 to TRBJ1-5; a possible D gene is TRBD1 (6 bases). The CDR3 has 17 residues. Germline assignment: CDR1 LGHNT and CDR2 FRNRAP. The V end was cut by 0 bases, the J end by 6 bases, with 18 bases between. Full variable domain (missing parts from reference TRBV12-5 and TRBJ1-5): DARVTQTPRHKVTEMGQEVTMRCQPILGHNTVFWYRQTMMQGLELLAYFRNRAPLDDSGMPKDRFSAEMPDATLATLKIQPSEPRDSAVYFCASGLVGGGRGSQPQHFGDGTRLSIL.

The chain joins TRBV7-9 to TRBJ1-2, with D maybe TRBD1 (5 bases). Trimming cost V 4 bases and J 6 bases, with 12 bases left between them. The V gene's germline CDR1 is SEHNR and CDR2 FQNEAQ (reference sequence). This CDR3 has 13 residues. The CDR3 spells CASSYSRVDGYTF. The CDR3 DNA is TGTGCCAGCAGCTACTCCAGGGTGGATGGCTACACCTTC.

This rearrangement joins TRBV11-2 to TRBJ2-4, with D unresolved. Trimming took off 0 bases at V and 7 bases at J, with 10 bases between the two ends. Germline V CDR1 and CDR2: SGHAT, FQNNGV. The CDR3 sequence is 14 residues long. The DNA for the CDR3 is TGTGCCAGCAGCTTAGATCGGCGAGGCAACATTCAGTACTTC. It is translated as CASSLDRRGNIQYF.

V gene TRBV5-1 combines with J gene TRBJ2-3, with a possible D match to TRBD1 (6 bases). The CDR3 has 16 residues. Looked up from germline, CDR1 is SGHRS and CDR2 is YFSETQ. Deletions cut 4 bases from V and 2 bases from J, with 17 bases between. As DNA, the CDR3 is TGCGCCAGCAGCCCGATCCCGGGACACAACACAGATACGCAGTATTTT. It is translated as CASSPIPGHNTDTQYF. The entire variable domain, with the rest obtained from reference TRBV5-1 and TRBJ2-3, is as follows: KAGVTQTPRYLIKTRGQQVTLSCSPISGHRSVSWYQQTPGQGLQFLFEYFSETQRNKGNFPGRFSGRQFSNSRSEMNVSTLELGDSALYLCASSPIPGHNTDTQYFGPGTRLTVL.

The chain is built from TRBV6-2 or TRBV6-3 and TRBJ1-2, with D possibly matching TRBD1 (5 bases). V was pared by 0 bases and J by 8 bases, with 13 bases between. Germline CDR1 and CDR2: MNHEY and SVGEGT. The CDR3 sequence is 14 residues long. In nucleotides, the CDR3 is TGTGCCAGCAGTTACTCGACAGTCCCTGAAGGCTACACCTTC. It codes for CASSYSTVPEGYTF.

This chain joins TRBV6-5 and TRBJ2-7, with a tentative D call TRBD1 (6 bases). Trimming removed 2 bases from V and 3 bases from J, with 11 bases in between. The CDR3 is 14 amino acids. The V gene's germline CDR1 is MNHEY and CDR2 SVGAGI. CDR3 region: CASSYGGFFYEQYF. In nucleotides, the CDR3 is TGTGCCAGCAGTTACGGGGGCTTTTTCTACGAGCAGTACTTC.

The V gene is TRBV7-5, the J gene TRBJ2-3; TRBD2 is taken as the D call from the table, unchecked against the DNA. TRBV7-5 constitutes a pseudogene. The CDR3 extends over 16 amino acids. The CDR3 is CVRSLGPGTGTDTQYF. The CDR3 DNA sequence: TGTGTCAGAAGCTTAGGCCCCGGGACTGGGACAGATACGCAGTATTTT.

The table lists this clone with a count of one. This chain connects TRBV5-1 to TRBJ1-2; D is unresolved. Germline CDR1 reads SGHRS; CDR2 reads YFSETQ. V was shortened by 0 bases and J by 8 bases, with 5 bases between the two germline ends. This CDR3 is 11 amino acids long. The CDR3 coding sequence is TGCGCCAGCAGCTTGGGGGAGGGCTACACCTTC. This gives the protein CASSLGEGYTF.

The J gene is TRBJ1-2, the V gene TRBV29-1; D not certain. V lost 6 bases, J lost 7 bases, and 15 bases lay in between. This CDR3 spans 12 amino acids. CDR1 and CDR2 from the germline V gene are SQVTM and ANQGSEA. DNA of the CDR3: TGCAGCGTCCTCGTCCGGGTTCGTGGCTACACCTTC. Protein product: CSVLVRVRGYTF.

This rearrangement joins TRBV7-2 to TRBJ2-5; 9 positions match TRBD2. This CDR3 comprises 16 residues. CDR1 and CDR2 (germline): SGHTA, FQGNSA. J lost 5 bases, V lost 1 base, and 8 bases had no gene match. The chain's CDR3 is CASSLEWRGGRETQYF. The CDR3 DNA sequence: TGTGCCAGCAGCTTAGAATGGCGGGGGGGCCGGGAGACCCAGTACTTC.

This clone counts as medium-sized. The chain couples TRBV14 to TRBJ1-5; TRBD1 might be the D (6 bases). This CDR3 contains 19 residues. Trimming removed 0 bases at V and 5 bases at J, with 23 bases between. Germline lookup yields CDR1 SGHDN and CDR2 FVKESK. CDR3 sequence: CASSQDSRFNRVRDQPQHF. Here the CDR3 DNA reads TGTGCCAGCAGCCAAGATAGCCGGTTCAACAGGGTAAGAGATCAGCCCCAGCATTTT. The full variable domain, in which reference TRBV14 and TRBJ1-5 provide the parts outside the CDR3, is EAGVTQFPSHSVIEKGQTVTLRCDPISGHDNLYWYRRVMGKEIKFLLHFVKESKQDESGMPNNRFLAERTGGTYSTLKVQPAELEDSGVYFCASSQDSRFNRVRDQPQHFGDGTRLSIL.

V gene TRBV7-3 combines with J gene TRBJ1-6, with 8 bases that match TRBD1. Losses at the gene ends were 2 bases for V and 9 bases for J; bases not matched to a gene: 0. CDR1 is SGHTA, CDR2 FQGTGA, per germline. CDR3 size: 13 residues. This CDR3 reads CASSLDRGSPLHF. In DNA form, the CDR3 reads TGTGCCAGCAGCTTAGACAGGGGTTCACCCCTCCACTTT.

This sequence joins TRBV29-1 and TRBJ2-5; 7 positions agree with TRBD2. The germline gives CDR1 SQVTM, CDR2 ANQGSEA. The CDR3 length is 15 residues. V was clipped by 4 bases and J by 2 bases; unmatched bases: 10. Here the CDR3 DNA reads TGCAGCGTTGCTGGGCTAGCGGAAAAACAAGAGACCCAGTACTTC. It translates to CSVAGLAEKQETQYF.

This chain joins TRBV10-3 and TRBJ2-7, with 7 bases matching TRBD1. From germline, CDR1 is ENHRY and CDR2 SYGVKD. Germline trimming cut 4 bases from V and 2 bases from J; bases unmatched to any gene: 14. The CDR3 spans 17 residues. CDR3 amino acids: CAISGLRQGGKAYEQYF. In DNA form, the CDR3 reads TGTGCCATCAGTGGCCTTAGACAGGGTGGAAAAGCCTACGAGCAGTACTTC.

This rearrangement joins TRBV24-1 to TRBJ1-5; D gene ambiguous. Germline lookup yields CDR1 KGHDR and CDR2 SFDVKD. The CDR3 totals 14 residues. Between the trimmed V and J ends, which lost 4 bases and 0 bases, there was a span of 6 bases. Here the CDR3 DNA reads TGTGCCACCAGTGACCCCTCTAGCAATCAGCCCCAGCATTTT. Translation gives CATSDPSSNQPQHF.

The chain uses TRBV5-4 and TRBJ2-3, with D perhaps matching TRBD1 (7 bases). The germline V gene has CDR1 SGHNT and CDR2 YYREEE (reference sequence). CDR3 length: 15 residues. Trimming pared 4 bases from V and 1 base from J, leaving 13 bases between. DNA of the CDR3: TGTGCCAGCAGCAGTCAGGGGGGCCGCACAGATACGCAGTATTTT. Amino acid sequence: CASSSQGGRTDTQYF.

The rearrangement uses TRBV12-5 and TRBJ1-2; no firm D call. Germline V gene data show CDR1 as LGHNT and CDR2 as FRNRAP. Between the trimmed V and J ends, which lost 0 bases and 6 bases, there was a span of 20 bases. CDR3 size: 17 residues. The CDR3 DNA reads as TGTGCTAGTGGTTTGGTTCGGGATCTCGTGGGTTTGGATGGCTACACCTTC. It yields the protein CASGLVRDLVGLDGYTF.

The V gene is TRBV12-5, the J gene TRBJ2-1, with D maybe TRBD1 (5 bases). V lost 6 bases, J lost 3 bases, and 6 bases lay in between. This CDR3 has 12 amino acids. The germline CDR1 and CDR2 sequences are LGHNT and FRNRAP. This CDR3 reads CASGQGYNEQFF. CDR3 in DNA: TGTGCTAGTGGCCAGGGCTACAATGAGCAGTTCTTC.